This T cell receptor beta chain was sequenced for a study of response to subunit inactivated influenza vaccine (dated by TCRdb to the late 2010s). Context from the whole study: The study used deep quantitative T cell receptor repertoire profiling to track responses to a trivalent subunit inactivated influenza vaccine. Broader findings and caveats from the paper: According to the authors, only a limited number of new T cells may be recruited by each seasonal influenza vaccination.

Library preparation was by RT-PCR. Sequencing relied on an Illumina HiSeq 2500. The public reads were reanalyzed by TCRdb: fastp trimming at Q25, MiXCR alignment, in-frame beta chains only. Every entry covers one CDR3 protein and lists the most common genes and DNA from its rows. This sample is represented by 500,000 to 650,000 distinct CDR3 sequences; approximately 7.7% of them were singletons. Approximately 13% of the sample comes from the top ten. This clonotype appeared a single time. The antigen it recognizes is unknown. Per-base qualities were not stored, and no clone one base away is much larger. One read alone provides weak support. Reading from cysteine to phenylalanine, the CDR3 counts 20 amino acids. Of all the DNA, just the CDR3 is kept, 60 bases in frame from base 1. For this chain, trimming is 6 bases at the V end and 0 bases at the J end, and the number of junction bases without a gene match is 20. The germline V gene specifies SGHAT as CDR1 and FQNNGV as CDR2.

The receptor was isolated from a man aged 45 to 75 who received an inactivated influenza vaccine. Donor details come from another sample of the same person, matched by shared clones. Sequenced here: PBMCs from blood, sampled roughly 24 months after vaccination. The sequence links TRBV11-2 to TRBJ2-7; 10 middle bases align to TRBD2. The CDR3 region: CASSNLRGTNPSGSSYEQYF. The DNA sequence is as follows: TGTGCCAGCAGTAATCTTCGGGGGACGAACCCTAGCGGGAGCTCCTACGAGCAGTACTTC. Beyond the CDR3, the reference TRBV11-2 and TRBJ2-7 genes provide the residues; the full variable domain reads: EAGVAQSPRYKIIEKRQSVAFWCNPISGHATLYWYQQILGQGPKLLIQFQNNGVVDDSQLPKDRFSAERLKGVDSTLKIQPAKLEDSAVYLCASSNLRGTNPSGSSYEQYFGPGTRLTVT.